Listed below are T cell receptor beta chains from one sample, sequenced in a study of blood T cells in healthy people across ages. TCRdb itself ran the 5' RACE reads through MiXCR, one entry per CDR3 protein. The sample yields approximately 600,000 distinct CDR3 sequences, about 54% seen once. Sequenced material: blood. These receptors were obtained from a man in his sixties in good health. Both conserved end residues are part of each CDR3. Each record gives: J gene, D gene, clone size, V gene, CDR3 DNA, CDR3 protein. A D gene is named only where the DNA matches it firmly. Some rows mark clone size as missing; the rest say once, few, many or name a class of expanded clone.

TRBJ2-7	TRBD1	many	TRBV20-1	TGCAGTGCCACCCCCCCGGACAGGATGACCTACGAGCAGTACTTC	CSATPPDRMTYEQYF
TRBJ2-1	-	-	TRBV12-3/TRBV12-4	TGTGCCAGCAGTTTAGGGCCAAGGGGATACAATGAGCAGTTCTTC	CASSLGPRGYNEQFF
TRBJ2-7	TRBD1	-	TRBV11-2	TGTGCCGGCAGCTTAGATCGGAGCTCCGGGACAGGCTCCTACGAGCAGTACTTC	CAGSLDRSSGTGSYEQYF
TRBJ1-2	-	-	TRBV12-3/TRBV12-4	TGTGCCAGCAGTTTAGACGGGTTGGGCTACACCTTC	CASSLDGLGYTF
TRBJ2-5	-	-	TRBV20-1	TGCAGTGCTAGAAGGGACCTCCAGGAGACCCAGTACTTC	CSARRDLQETQYF
TRBJ2-7	-	few	TRBV29-1	TGCAGCGTTGTAGGGGTAGAGTACGAGCAGTACTTC	CSVVGVEYEQYF
TRBJ2-1	TRBD2	few	TRBV7-9	TGTGCCAGCAGCTTCCCCGGACTAGCGGCGCCCTACAATGAGCAGTTCTTC	CASSFPGLAAPYNEQFF
TRBJ2-7	TRBD1	once	TRBV20-1	TGCAGTGCCCTAAGGGGGCGCGAGCAGTACTTC	CSALRGREQYF
TRBJ2-5	TRBD2	-	TRBV20-1	TGCAGTGCTAGACAAAGCGGGGGGGCCTACAATGAGCAGTACTTC	CSARQSGGAYNEQYF
TRBJ1-4	TRBD1	-	TRBV7-2	TGTGCCAGCAGCTTAAAAGGACAGGGGGGGACAACTAATGAAAAACTGTTTTTT	CASSLKGQGGTTNEKLFF
TRBJ2-7	TRBD1	-	TRBV12-3/TRBV12-4	TGTGCCAGCAGTCCCCCCGGACAGGGGAACTACGAGCAGTACTTC	CASSPPGQGNYEQYF
TRBJ2-7	-	-	TRBV5-1	TGCGCCAGCAGCTTGGGACCCGTCCAGGGCTACGAGCAGTACTTC	CASSLGPVQGYEQYF
TRBJ2-7	-	-	TRBV6-6	TGTGCCAGCAGTTATATATCAGCGGCCTACGAGCAGTACTTC	CASSYISAAYEQYF
TRBJ2-1	TRBD1	few	TRBV29-1	TGCAGCGCCATGACAGGGGGTTACAATGAGCAGTTCTTC	CSAMTGGYNEQFF
TRBJ2-5	TRBD2	-	TRBV4-1	TGCGCCAGCGGCACTAGCGGGGGAGGGGAGACCCAGTACTTC	CASGTSGGGETQYF
TRBJ2-5	-	-	TRBV4-1	TGCGCCAGCAGCCAAGATACGTCTAACCCCCCCCGGACCCAGTACTTC	CASSQDTSNPPRTQYF
TRBJ2-7	TRBD2	-	TRBV5-1	TGCGCCAGCAGCAGGGAGGGTGCCCCCTACGAGCAGTACTTC	CASSREGAPYEQYF